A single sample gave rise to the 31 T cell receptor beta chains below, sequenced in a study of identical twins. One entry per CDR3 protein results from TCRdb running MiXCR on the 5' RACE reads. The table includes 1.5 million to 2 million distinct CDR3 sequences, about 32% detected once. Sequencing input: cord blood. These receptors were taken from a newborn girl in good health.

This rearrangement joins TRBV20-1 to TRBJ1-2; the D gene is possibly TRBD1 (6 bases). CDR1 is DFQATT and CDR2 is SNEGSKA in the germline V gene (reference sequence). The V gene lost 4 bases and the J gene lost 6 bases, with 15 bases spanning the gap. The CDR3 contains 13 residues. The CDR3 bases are TGCAGTGCTACCGTACCGCGGGGGCATGGCTACACCTTC. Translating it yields CSATVPRGHGYTF.

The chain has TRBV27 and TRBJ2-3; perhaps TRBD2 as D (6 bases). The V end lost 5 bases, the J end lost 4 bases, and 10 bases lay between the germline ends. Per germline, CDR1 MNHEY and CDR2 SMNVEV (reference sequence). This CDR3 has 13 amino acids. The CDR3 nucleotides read TGTGCCAGCAGTCCGACTAGTCCAGATACGCAGTATTTT. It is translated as CASSPTSPDTQYF.

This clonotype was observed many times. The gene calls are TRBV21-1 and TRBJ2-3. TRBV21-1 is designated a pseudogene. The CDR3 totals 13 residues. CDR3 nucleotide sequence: TGTGCCAGCAGCAAAGACAGCACAGATACGCAGTATTTT. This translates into CASSKDSTDTQYF.

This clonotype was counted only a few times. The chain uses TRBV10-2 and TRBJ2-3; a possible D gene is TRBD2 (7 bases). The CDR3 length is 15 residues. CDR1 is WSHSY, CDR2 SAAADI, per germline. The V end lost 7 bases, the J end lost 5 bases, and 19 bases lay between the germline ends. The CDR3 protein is CASKRGGTLRDTQYF. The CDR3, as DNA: TGCGCCAGCAAGAGGGGGGGGACCCTCCGAGATACGCAGTATTTT.

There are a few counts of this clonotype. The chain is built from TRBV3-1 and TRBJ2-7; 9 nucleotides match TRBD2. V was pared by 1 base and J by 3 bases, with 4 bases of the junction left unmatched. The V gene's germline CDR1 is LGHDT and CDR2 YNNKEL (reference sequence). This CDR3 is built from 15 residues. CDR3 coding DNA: TGTGCCAGCAGCCAAGGCCGACTAGCGGTCTACGAGCAGTACTTC. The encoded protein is CASSQGRLAVYEQYF.

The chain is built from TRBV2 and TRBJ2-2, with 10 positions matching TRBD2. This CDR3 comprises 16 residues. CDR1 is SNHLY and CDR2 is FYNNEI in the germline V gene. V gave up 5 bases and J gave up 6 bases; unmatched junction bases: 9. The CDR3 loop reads CASSPSSGRDAGELFF. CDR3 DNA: TGTGCCAGCAGTCCTTCTAGCGGGAGAGACGCCGGGGAGCTGTTTTTT.

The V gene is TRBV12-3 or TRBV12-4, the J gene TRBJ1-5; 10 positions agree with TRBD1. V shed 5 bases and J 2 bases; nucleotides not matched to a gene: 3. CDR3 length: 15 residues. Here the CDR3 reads CASSDRGLGNQPQHF. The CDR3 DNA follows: TGTGCCAGCAGTGACAGGGGGCTTGGCAATCAGCCCCAGCATTTT.

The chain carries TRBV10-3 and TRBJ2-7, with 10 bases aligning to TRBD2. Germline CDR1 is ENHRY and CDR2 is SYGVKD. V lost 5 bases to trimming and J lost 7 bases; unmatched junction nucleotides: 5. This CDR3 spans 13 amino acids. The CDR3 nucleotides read TGTGCCATCAGTCTAGCGGGAGAAGGGGAGCAGTACTTC. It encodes CAISLAGEGEQYF.

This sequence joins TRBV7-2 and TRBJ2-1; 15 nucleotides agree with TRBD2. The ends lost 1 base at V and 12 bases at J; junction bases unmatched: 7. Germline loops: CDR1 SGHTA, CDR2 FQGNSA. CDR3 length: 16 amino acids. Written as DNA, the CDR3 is TGTGCCAGCAGCTTAGGGACTAGCGGGGGGGCCGATGGGCAGTTCTTC. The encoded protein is CASSLGTSGGADGQFF.

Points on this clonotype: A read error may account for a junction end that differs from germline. CDR3 sequence reads: CASSFPQGYRYTF. In DNA form, the CDR3 reads TGTGCCAGCAGTTTCCCCCAGGGCTATCGCTACACCTTC. The chain uses TRBV28 and TRBJ1-2, with D possibly matching TRBD1 (5 bases). This CDR3 has 13 residues. CDR1 MDHEN and CDR2 SYDVKM come from the germline V gene.

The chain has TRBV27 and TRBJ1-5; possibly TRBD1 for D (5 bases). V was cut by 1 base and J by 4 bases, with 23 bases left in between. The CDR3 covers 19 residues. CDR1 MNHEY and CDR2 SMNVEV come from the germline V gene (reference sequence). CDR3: CASSLYGEGRWRVNQPQHF. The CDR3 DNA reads TGTGCCAGCAGTTTATACGGGGAGGGGAGATGGAGAGTTAATCAGCCCCAGCATTTT.

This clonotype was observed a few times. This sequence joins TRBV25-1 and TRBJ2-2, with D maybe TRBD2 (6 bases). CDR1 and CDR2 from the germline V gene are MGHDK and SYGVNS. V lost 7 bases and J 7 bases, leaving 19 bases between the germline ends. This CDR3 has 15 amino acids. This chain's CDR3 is CASTREAYGNGELFF. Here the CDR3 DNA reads TGTGCCAGCACTAGGGAGGCCTATGGAAACGGGGAGCTGTTTTTT.

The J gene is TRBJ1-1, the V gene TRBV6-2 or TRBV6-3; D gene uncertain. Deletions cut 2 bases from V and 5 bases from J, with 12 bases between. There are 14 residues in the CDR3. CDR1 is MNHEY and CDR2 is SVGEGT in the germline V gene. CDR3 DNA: TGTGCCAGCAGTTACCCGCACAGTTGGACTGAAGCTTTCTTT. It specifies CASSYPHSWTEAFF.

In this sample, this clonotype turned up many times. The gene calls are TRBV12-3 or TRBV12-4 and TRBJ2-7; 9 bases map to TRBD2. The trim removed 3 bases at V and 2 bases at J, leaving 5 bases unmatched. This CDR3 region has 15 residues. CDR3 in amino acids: CASSLGSGGTYEQYF. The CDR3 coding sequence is TGTGCCAGCAGTTTGGGTAGCGGGGGAACCTACGAGCAGTACTTC.

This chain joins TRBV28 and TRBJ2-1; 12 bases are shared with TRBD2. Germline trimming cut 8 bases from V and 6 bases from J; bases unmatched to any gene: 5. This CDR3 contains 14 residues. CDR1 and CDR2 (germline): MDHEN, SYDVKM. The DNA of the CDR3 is TGTGCCAGCTTGGGACTAGCGGGCTGCAATGAGCAGTTCTTC. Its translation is CASLGLAGCNEQFF.

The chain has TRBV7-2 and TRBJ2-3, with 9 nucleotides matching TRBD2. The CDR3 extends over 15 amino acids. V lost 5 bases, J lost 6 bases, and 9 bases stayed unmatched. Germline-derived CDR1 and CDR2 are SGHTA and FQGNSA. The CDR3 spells CASSPPSGIWDTQYF. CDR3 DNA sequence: TGTGCCAGCAGCCCTCCTAGCGGGATATGGGATACGCAGTATTTT.

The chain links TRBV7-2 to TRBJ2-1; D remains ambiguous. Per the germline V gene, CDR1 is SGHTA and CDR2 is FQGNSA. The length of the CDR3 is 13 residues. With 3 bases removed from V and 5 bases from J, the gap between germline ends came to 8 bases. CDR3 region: CASSFWSDNEQFF. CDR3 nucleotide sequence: TGTGCCAGCAGCTTTTGGTCCGACAATGAGCAGTTCTTC.

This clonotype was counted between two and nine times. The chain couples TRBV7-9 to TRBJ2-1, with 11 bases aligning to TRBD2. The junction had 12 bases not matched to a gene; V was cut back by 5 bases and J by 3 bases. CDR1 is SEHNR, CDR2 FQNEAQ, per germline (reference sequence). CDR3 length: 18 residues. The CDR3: CASSPYPSTSGGYNEQFF. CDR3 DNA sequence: TGTGCCAGCAGCCCCTACCCCTCTACTAGCGGGGGCTACAATGAGCAGTTCTTC.

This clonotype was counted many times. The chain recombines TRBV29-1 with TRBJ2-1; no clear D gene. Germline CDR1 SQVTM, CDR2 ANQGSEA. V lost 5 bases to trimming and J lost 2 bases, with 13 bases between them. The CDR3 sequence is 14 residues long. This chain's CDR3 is CSVPRGTTYNEQFF. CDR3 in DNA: TGCAGCGTTCCCCGCGGAACGACCTACAATGAGCAGTTCTTC.

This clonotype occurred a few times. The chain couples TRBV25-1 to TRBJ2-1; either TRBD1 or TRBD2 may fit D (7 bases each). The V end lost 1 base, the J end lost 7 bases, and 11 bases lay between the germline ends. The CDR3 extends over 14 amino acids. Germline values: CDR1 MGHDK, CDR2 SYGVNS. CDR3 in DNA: TGTGCCAGCAGTGAATCGCAGGGGGGGAATGAGCAGTTCTTC. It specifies CASSESQGGNEQFF. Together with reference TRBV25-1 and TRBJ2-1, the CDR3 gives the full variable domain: EADIYQTPRYLVIGTGKKITLECSQTMGHDKMYWYQQDPGMELHLIHYSYGVNSTEKGDLSSESTVSRIRTEHFPLTLESARPSHTSQYLCASSESQGGNEQFFGPGTRLTVL.

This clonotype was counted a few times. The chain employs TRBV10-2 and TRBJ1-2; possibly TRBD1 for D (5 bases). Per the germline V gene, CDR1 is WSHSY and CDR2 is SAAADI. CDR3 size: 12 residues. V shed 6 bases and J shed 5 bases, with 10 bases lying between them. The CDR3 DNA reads TGCGCCAGCAGGGGGCACGGGTATGGCTACACCTTC. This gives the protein CASRGHGYGYTF.

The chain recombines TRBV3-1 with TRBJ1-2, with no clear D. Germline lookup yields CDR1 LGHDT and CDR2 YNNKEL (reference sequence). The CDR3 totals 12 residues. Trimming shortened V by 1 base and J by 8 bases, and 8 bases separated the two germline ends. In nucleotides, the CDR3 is TGTGCCAGCAGCCAAGTTTTCGGCGGCTACACCTTC. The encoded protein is CASSQVFGGYTF.

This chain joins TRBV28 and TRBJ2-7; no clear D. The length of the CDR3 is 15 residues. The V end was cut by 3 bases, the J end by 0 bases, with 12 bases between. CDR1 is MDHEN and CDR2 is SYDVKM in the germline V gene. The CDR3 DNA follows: TGTGCCAGCAGTTTCACTTTACAGAGCTCCTACGAGCAGTACTTC. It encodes CASSFTLQSSYEQYF.

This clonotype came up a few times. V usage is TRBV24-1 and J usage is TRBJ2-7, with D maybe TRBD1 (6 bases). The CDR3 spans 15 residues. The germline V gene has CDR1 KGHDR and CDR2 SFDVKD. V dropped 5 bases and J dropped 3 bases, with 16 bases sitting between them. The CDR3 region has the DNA TGTGCCACCAGTGTAGGGGGTCGGCGAGTCTACGAGCAGTACTTC. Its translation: CATSVGGRRVYEQYF.

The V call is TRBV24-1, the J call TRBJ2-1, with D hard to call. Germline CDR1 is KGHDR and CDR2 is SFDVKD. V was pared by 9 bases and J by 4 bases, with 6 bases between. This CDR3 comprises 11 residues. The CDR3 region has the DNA TGTGCCACCGGACCTTACAATGAGCAGTTCTTC. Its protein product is CATGPYNEQFF.

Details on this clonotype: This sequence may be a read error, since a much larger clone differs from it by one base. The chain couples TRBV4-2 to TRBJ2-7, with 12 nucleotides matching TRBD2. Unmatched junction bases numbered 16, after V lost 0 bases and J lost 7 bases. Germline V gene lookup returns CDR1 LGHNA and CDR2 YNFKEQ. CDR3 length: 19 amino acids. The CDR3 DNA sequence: TGTGCCAGCAGCCAAGAGACTAGCGGGGGATCCCCATTCTACAATGAGCAGTACTTC. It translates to CASSQETSGGSPFYNEQYF.

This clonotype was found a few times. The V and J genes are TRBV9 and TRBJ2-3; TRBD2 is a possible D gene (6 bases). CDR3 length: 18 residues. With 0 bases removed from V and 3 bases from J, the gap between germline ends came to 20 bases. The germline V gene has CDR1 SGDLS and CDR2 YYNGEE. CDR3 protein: CASSVGGTPSASTDTQYF. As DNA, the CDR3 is TGTGCCAGCAGCGTAGGGGGGACTCCATCGGCCTCGACAGATACGCAGTATTTT.

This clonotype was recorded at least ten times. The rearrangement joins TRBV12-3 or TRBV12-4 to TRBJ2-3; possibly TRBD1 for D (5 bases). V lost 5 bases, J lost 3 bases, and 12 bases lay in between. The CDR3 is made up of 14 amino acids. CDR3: CASSAQGWTDTQYF. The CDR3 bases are TGTGCCAGCAGTGCCCAGGGATGGACAGATACGCAGTATTTT.

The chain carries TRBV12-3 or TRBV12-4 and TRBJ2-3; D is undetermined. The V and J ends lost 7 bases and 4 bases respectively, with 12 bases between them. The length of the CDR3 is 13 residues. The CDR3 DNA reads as TGTGCCAGCACCCCTACGAGAGCAGATACGCAGTATTTT. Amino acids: CASTPTRADTQYF.

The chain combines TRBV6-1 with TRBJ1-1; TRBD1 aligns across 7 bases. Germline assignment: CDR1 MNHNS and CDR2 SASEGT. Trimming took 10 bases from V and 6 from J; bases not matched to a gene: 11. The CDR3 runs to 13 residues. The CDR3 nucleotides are TGTGCCATCCATAAGGGGGCCACTTCTGAAGCTTTCTTT. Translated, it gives CAIHKGATSEAFF.

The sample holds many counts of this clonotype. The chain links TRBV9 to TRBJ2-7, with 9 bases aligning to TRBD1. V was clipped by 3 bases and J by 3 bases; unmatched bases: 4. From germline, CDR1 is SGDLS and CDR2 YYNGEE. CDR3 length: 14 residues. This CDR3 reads CASSAGTGFYEQYF. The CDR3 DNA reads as TGTGCCAGCAGCGCCGGGACAGGGTTCTACGAGCAGTACTTC.